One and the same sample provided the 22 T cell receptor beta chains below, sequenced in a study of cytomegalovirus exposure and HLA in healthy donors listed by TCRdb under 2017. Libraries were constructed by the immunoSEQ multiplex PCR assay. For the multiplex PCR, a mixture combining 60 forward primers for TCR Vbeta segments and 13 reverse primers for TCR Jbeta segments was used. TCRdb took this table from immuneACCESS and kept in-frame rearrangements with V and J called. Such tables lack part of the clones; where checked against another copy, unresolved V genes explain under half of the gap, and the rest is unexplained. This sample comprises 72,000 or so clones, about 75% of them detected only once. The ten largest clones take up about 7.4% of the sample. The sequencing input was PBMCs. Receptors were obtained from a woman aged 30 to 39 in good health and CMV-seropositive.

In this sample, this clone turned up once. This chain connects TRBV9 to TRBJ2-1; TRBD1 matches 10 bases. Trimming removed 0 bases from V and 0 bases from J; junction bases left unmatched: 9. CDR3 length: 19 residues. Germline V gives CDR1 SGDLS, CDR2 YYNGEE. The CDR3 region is CASSVDIGTGVSSYNEQFF. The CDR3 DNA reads TGTGCCAGCAGCGTAGATATAGGGACAGGGGTTAGCTCCTACAATGAGCAGTTCTTC.

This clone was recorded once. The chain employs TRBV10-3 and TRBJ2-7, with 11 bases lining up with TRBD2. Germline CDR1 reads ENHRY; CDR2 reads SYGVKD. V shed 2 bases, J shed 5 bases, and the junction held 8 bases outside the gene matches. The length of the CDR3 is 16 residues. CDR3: CAISETRLAGNDEQYF. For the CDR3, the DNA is TGTGCCATCAGTGAGACAAGACTAGCGGGAAACGACGAGCAGTACTTC.

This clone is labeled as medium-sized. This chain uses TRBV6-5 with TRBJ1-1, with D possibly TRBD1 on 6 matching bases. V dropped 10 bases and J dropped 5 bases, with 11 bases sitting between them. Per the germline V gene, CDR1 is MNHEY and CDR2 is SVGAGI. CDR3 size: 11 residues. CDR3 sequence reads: CAINRGTEAFF. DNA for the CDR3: TGTGCCATCAATAGGGGGACTGAAGCTTTCTTT.

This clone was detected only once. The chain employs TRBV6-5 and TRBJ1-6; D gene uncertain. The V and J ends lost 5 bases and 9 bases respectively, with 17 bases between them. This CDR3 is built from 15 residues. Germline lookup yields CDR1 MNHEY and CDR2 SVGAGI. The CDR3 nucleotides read TGTGCCAGCAGTCCCGGGAATGCGGTGGGTTCACCCCTCCACTTT. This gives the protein CASSPGNAVGSPLHF.

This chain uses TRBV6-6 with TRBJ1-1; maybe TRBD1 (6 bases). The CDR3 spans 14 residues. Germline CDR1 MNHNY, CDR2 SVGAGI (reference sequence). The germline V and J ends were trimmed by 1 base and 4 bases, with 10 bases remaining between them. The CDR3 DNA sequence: TGTGCCAGCAGTTACTACACAGGGAGCACTGAAGCTTTCTTT. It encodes CASSYYTGSTEAFF.

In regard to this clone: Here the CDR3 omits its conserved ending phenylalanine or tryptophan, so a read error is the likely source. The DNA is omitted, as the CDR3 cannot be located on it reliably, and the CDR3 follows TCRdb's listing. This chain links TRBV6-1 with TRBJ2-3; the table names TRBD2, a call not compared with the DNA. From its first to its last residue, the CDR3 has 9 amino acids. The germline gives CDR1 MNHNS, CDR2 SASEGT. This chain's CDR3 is CASSEGGLL.

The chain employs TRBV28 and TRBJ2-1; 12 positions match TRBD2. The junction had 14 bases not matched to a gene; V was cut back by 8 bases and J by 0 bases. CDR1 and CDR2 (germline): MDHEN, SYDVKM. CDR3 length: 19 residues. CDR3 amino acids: CASGGRTSGKSVSYNEQFF. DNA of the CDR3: TGTGCCAGCGGTGGTAGGACTAGCGGGAAATCGGTCTCCTACAATGAGCAGTTCTTC.

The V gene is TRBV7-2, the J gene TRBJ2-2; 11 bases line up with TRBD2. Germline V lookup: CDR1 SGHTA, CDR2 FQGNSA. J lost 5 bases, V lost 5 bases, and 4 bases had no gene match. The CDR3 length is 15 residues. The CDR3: CASSPLAGGTGELFF. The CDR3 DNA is TGTGCCAGCAGCCCTTTAGCGGGAGGGACCGGGGAGCTGTTTTTT.

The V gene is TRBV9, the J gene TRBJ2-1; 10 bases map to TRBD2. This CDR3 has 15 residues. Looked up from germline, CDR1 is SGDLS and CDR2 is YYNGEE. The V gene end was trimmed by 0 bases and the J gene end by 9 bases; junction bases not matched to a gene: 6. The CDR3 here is CASSVEAGGPLEQFF. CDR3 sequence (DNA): TGTGCCAGCAGCGTAGAAGCGGGAGGGCCGCTTGAGCAGTTCTTC.

In DNA, the CDR3 is TGTGCCAGCTGTGTGGGGGAGGGGATTTCTGGCTACACCTTC. This codes for CASCVGEGISGYTF. The genes are TRBV5-4 and TRBJ1-2; possibly TRBD1 for D (5 bases). Per the germline V gene, CDR1 is SGHNT and CDR2 is YYREEE (reference sequence). The CDR3 runs to 14 residues. V was shortened by 7 bases and J by 7 bases, with 20 bases between the two germline ends.

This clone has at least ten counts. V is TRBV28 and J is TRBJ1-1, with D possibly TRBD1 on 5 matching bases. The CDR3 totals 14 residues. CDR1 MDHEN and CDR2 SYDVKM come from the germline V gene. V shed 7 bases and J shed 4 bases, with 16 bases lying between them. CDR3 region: CASTTNGGTTEAFF. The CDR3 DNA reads TGTGCCAGCACTACCAACGGGGGAACCACTGAAGCTTTCTTT.

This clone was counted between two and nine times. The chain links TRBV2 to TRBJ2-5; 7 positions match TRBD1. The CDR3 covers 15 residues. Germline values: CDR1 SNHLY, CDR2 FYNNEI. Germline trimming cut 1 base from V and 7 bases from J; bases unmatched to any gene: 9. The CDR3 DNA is TGTGCCAGCAGTGAAGAGGGGGCCTCCGGTGCGACCCAGTACTTC. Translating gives CASSEEGASGATQYF.

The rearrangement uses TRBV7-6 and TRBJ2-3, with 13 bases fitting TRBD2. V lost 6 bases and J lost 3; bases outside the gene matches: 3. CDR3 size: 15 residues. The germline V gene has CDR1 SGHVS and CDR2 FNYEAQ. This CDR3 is CASRRLAGGTDTQYF. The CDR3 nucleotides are TGTGCCAGCAGACGACTAGCGGGAGGTACAGATACGCAGTATTTT.

The CDR3 DNA is TGCAGCGCCGGGATCTTCTTAGCGGGAGGGCCGAATGAGCAGTTCTTC. Amino acids: CSAGIFLAGGPNEQFF. The V and J genes are TRBV29-1 and TRBJ2-1; 11 bases map to TRBD2. Losses at the gene ends were 7 bases for V and 7 bases for J; bases not matched to a gene: 15. This CDR3 has 16 amino acids. Germline CDR1 and CDR2: SQVTM and ANQGSEA.

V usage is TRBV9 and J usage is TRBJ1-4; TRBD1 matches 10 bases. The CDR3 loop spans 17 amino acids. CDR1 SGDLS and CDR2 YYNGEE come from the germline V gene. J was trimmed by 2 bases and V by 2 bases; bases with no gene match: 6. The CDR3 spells CASSVEDRGWTNEKLFF. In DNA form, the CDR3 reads TGTGCCAGCAGCGTGGAGGACAGGGGGTGGACTAATGAAAAACTGTTTTTT.

CDR3: CASSEAPGGEETQYF. DNA for the CDR3: TGTGCCAGCAGTGAAGCCCCGGGGGGGGAAGAGACCCAGTACTTC. The J gene is TRBJ2-5, the V gene TRBV2, with 8 bases lining up with TRBD2. This CDR3 is built from 15 residues. V lost 0 bases, J lost 3 bases, and 3 bases stayed unmatched. Germline V gene data show CDR1 as SNHLY and CDR2 as FYNNEI.

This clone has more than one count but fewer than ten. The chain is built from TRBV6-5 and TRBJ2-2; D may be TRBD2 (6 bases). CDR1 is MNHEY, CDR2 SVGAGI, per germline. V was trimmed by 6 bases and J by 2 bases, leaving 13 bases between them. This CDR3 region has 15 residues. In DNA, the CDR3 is TGTGCCAGCAGCCGGAGGGAGAGAAACACCGGGGAGCTGTTTTTT. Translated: CASSRRERNTGELFF.

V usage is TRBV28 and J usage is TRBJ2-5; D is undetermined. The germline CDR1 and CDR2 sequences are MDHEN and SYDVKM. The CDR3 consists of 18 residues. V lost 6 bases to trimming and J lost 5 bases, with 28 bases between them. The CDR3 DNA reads TGTGCCAGCAGCCAACCCCGCGAAGAAATATCACCCGGGGAGACCCAGTACTTC. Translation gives CASSQPREEISPGETQYF. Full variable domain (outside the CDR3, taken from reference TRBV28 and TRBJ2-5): DVKVTQSSRYLVKRTGEKVFLECVQDMDHENMFWYRQDPGLGLRLIYFSYDVKMKEKGDIPEGYSVSREKKERFSLILESASTNQTSMYLCASSQPREEISPGETQYFGPGTRLLVL.

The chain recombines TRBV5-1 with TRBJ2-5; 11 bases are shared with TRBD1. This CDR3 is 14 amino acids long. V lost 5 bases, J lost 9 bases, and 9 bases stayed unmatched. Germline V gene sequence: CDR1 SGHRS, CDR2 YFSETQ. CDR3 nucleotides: TGCGCCAGCAGGGGACAGGGGGTATCGGGGCCCCAGTACTTC. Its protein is CASRGQGVSGPQYF. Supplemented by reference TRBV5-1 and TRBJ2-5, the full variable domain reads KAGVTQTPRYLIKTRGQQVTLSCSPISGHRSVSWYQQTPGQGLQFLFEYFSETQRNKGNFPGRFSGRQFSNSRSEMNVSTLELGDSALYLCASRGQGVSGPQYFGPGTRLLVL.

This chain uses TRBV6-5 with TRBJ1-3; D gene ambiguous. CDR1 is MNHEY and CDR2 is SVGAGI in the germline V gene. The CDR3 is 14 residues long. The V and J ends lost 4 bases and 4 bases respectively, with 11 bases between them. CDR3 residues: CASSLSTLGNTIYF. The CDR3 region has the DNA TGTGCCAGCAGTTTATCGACACTCGGAAACACCATATATTTT.

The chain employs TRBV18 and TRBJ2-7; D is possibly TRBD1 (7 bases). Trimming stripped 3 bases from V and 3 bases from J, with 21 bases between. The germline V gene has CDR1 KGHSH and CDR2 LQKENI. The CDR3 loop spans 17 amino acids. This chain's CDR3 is CASSPGGLQGGSYEQYF. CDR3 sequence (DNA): TGTGCCAGCTCACCTGGGGGTCTTCAGGGGGGAAGCTACGAGCAGTACTTC.

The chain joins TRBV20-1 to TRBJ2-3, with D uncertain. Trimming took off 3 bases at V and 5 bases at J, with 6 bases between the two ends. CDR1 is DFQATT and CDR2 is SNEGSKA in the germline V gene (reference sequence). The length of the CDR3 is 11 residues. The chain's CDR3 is CSASQVDTQYF. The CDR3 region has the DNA TGCAGTGCTAGTCAGGTAGATACGCAGTATTTT.